This TCR beta chain was identified during a study of T cells after yellow fever vaccination. The CDR3 sequence is 13 residues long. From germline, CDR1 is SGHRS and CDR2 YFSETQ. Trimming took 0 bases from V and 7 from J, leaving 11 bases between them. In TCRdb, the 5' RACE reads were re-called with MiXCR into one record per CDR3 protein. The repertoire holds about 120,000 distinct CDR3 sequences, roughly 6.8% seen once, with around 2.6% in the top ten. At least ten counts were recorded for this clonotype. The starting material was CD4+ T cells sorted from PBMCs, obtained approximately 40 days after the first yellow fever vaccination. This chain joins TRBV5-1 and TRBJ2-7, with D possibly being TRBD1 (5 bases). This clonotype was sampled from a man between 18 and 29 years old who received the YFV17D yellow fever vaccine. The CDR3 DNA follows: TGCGCCAGCAGCTTGGATACAGGAGATGAGCAGTACGTC. This translates into CASSLDTGDEQYV.